The rows below give T cell receptor beta chains drawn from one sample of a study of T cell responses to AZD1222 COVID-19 vaccine. Produced via immunoSEQ multiplex PCR; TCRdb's table is partial and in-frame only. This table holds about 120,000 clones, roughly nine tenths found once. The sample was peripheral blood, taken on day 0 of AZD1222 vaccination. The receptors were sampled from an adult in good health. CDR3s include the opening cysteine and the closing phenylalanine or tryptophan. The D gene is left open where the match is weak. Size is stated for part of the rows, as once, few or many counts, or as a class when the clone is expanded.

D,J,V,size,DNA,CDR3
NA,TRBJ2-2,TRBV6-5,NA,TGTGCCAGCATTTTGACAGCGAACACCGGGGAGCTGTTTTTT,CASILTANTGELFF
NA,TRBJ1-1,TRBV15,NA,TGTGCCACCAGCAGAGATTGGGCCAGTAGTGAAGCTTTCTTT,CATSRDWASSEAFF
NA,TRBJ1-4,TRBV7-9,NA,TGTGCCAGCAGCATCGGCGGGGGGCGGAGTGAAAAACTGTTTTTT,CASSIGGGRSEKLFF
TRBD1,TRBJ2-5,TRBV28,NA,TGTGCCAGCATCGCAGGACAGGTGGGGACCCAGTACTTC,CASIAGQVGTQYF
NA,TRBJ2-7,TRBV5-4,NA,TGTGCCAGCAGCCCGGCAGGGGGGAACGAGCAGTACTTC,CASSPAGGNEQYF
NA,TRBJ2-1,TRBV6-5,few,TGTGCCAGCAGGGCGGGGTCCGGCGGTTACGAGCAGTTCTTC,CASRAGSGGYEQFF
TRBD1,TRBJ1-4,TRBV30,NA,TGTGCCTGGAGGGCCAGGGGGGGGTGGTCCAAAAATGAAAAACTGTTTTTT,CAWRARGGWSKNEKLFF
NA,TRBJ2-4,TRBV7-8,NA,TGTGCCAGCCTACTCGGTTGGGGGGTAGAAGCCAAAAACATTCAGTACTTC,CASLLGWGVEAKNIQYF
NA,TRBJ2-3,TRBV19,once,TGTGCCAGTAGTCCGCGGACTAGCACAGATACGCAGTATTTT,CASSPRTSTDTQYF
NA,TRBJ1-3,TRBV7-2,NA,TGTGCCAGCAGTTCGGACGGAACTAACTCTGGAAACACCATATATTTT,CASSSDGTNSGNTIYF
TRBD1,TRBJ2-2,TRBV18,NA,TGTGCCAGCTCATCCTATACAGGGGGCGATGCGAACGCCGGGGAGCTGTTTTTT,CASSSYTGGDANAGELFF
NA,TRBJ2-2,TRBV2,NA,TGTGCCAGCACCCCAGGGGCCACCGGGGAGCTGTTTTTT,CASTPGATGELFF
NA,TRBJ1-3,TRBV14,NA,TGTGCCAGCAGCCAAGATTTTGGGTACTCTGGAAACACCATATATTTT,CASSQDFGYSGNTIYF
NA,TRBJ2-3,TRBV9,NA,TGTGCCAGCAGCGCAACTAGCAGCTTTACGCAGTATTTT,CASSATSSFTQYF
NA,TRBJ1-1,TRBV9,NA,TGTGCCAGCAGCCAACGGTCGCAGGGCGGCGGAGCTTTCTTT,CASSQRSQGGGAFF
NA,TRBJ2-2,TRBV19,NA,TGTGCCAGTAGTATCAGGGACACCGGGGAGCTGTTTTTT,CASSIRDTGELFF
TRBD1,TRBJ2-5,TRBV5-4,NA,TGTGCCAGCAGAGGGTCGGTGGACAGGGGTGGGGGTCAAGAGACCCAGTACTTC,CASRGSVDRGGGQETQYF
NA,TRBJ1-5,TRBV19,NA,TGTGCCAGTAGTGCGACCTGGAATCAGCCCCAGCATTTT,CASSATWNQPQHF
NA,TRBJ1-3,TRBV6-5,NA,TGTGCCAGCAGTCCAAGGGGAGGTGGAAACACCATATATTTT,CASSPRGGGNTIYF
TRBD1,TRBJ2-3,TRBV29-1,NA,TGCAGCGTTCGGACAGGGGGCACAGATACGCAGTATTTT,CSVRTGGTDTQYF
NA,TRBJ1-1,TRBV2,NA,TGTGCCAGCAGGGGGGACAACACTGAAGCTTTCTTT,CASRGDNTEAFF
TRBD1,TRBJ1-2,TRBV28,NA,TGTGCCAGCAGGTTCACCTCCGGGACAGGGGACTATGGCTACACCTTC,CASRFTSGTGDYGYTF
NA,TRBJ2-5,TRBV19,NA,TGTGCCAGTAGTATCCAGGGACGGGAGACCCAGTACTTC,CASSIQGRETQYF
NA,TRBJ1-6,TRBV7-8,NA,TGTGCCAGCAGCTTAGGCCGGACCCCCGGCAGGGGCGAATCACCCCTCCACTTT,CASSLGRTPGRGESPLHF
NA,TRBJ1-1,TRBV7-2,NA,TGTGCCAGCAGCTTACAGGGCAGCATGAACACTGAAGCTTTCTTT,CASSLQGSMNTEAFF
NA,TRBJ2-3,TRBV5-1,NA,TGCGCCAGCACCCTTACCTTTAGCACAGATACGCAGTATTTT,CASTLTFSTDTQYF
TRBD1,TRBJ1-2,TRBV28,once,TGTGCCAGCAGTTTGGACAGGAGCTATGGCTACACCTTC,CASSLDRSYGYTF
NA,TRBJ2-5,TRBV18,once,TGTGCCAGCTCACTCGGACAGCAAGAGACCCAGTACTTC,CASSLGQQETQYF
TRBD1,TRBJ1-5,TRBV18,NA,TGTGCCAGCTCACCAAGACAGGGGGATCAGCCCCAGCATTTT,CASSPRQGDQPQHF
NA,TRBJ1-6,TRBV5-4,NA,TGTGCCAGCAGCCGGGCGAGCTCCTATAATTCACCCCTCCACTTT,CASSRASSYNSPLHF
TRBD1,TRBJ1-2,TRBV11-2,once,TGTGCCAGCAGCCTCACACAGGGGGCCGAGGTTGGCTACACCTTC,CASSLTQGAEVGYTF
NA,TRBJ1-6,TRBV11-2,NA,TGTGCCAGCAGCCCGGGAAGCTCCTATAATTCACCCCTCCACTTT,CASSPGSSYNSPLHF
NA,TRBJ1-4,TRBV7-9,NA,TGTGCCAGCAGCCCATCGGCAGTCACTAATGAAAAACTGTTTTTT,CASSPSAVTNEKLFF
NA,TRBJ1-3,TRBV5-1,NA,TGCGCCAGCAGCCCAATTTCTGGGGAAGTAAACACCATATATTTT,CASSPISGEVNTIYF
NA,TRBJ1-1,TRBV6-6,NA,TGTGCCAGCAGTTACGAACTAGGGGGCACTGAAGCTTTCTTT,CASSYELGGTEAFF
NA,TRBJ1-4,TRBV6-1,NA,TGTGCCAGCAGTGAATATAGAACAACTAATGAAAAACTGTTTTTT,CASSEYRTTNEKLFF
NA,TRBJ1-4,TRBV5-1,NA,TGCGCCAGCAGCCCCAGGACAGTTGCAACTAATGAAAAACTGTTTTTT,CASSPRTVATNEKLFF
TRBD1,TRBJ2-1,TRBV11-3,NA,TGTGCCAGCAGCTTGGCTCTTTTTGGACAGGGAGACAATGAGCAGTTCTTC,CASSLALFGQGDNEQFF
NA,TRBJ2-1,TRBV7-9,NA,TGTGCCAGCAGCCCGTTAGGGAGCGTTTACTCCTACAATGAGCAGTTCTTC,CASSPLGSVYSYNEQFF
NA,TRBJ1-5,TRBV6-2/TRBV6-3,few,TGTGCCAGCAGTTACAGGGATGCGGGGGGCCAGCCCCAGCATTTT,CASSYRDAGGQPQHF
NA,TRBJ1-6,TRBV5-5,NA,TGTGCCAGCAGCCAGGACAGAAGCAATTCACCCCTCCACTTT,CASSQDRSNSPLHF
NA,TRBJ1-6,TRBV24-1,NA,TGTGCCACCAGTCCTACACGAATCCACGGGGGCTCGGGCAATTCACCCCTCCACTTT,CATSPTRIHGGSGNSPLHF
NA,TRBJ1-1,TRBV18,NA,TGTGCCAGCTCTCGGGGCCCTAACACTGAAGCTTTCTTT,CASSRGPNTEAFF
NA,TRBJ1-1,TRBV30,NA,TGTGCCTGGAGTGTAGCCAGGAACACTGAAGCTTTCTTT,CAWSVARNTEAFF
NA,TRBJ2-7,TRBV27,NA,TGTGCCAGCACCCTCTCCCCGGGCCACGAGCAGTACTTC,CASTLSPGHEQYF
NA,TRBJ2-1,TRBV24-1,NA,TGTGCCACCAGTGATGGGGACGCGAGCTCCTACAATGAGCAGTTCTTC,CATSDGDASSYNEQFF
TRBD1,TRBJ2-3,TRBV19,NA,TGTGCATCTGGACAGGACACAGATACGCAGTATTTT,CASGQDTDTQYF
NA,TRBJ2-1,TRBV2,NA,TGTGCCAGCAGTGAAGCGTCCATGCAGTTCTTC,CASSEASMQFF
NA,TRBJ1-2,TRBV25-1,NA,TGTGCCAGCAGTGAAGTGGCAGGTGTTGGCTACACCTTC,CASSEVAGVGYTF
NA,TRBJ2-1,TRBV11-3,NA,TGTGCCAGCAGCTCGGACAAAGGGGCGCTATACAATGAGCAGTTCTTC,CASSSDKGALYNEQFF